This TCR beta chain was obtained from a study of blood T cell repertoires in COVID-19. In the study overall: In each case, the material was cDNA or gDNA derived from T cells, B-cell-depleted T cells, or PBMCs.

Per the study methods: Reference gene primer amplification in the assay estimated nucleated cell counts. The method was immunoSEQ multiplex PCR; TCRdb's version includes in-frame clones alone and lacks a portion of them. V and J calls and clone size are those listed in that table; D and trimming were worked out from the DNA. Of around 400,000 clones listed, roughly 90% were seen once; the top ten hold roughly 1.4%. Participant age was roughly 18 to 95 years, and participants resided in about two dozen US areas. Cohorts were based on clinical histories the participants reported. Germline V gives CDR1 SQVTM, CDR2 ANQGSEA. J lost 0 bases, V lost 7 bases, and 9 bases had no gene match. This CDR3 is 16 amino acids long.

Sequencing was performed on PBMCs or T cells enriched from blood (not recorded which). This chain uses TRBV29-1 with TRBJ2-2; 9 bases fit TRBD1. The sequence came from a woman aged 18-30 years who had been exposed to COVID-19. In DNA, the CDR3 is TGCAGCGCCCCGGGACAGGGATATCCGAACACCGGGGAGCTGTTTTTT. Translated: CSAPGQGYPNTGELFF.